The entry that follows covers one T cell receptor beta chain sequence. Its antigen is not known. A clone one base away is much larger, so this may be a read error. This entry comes from a study of T cells in Graves' hyperthyroidism and ophthalmopathy. The CDR3 consists of 13 residues. Germline CDR1 LGHDT, CDR2 YNNKEL (reference sequence). It was uncontrolled infection, other autoimmune disease, pregnancy or lactation that excluded patients. For the diagnoses, clinical symptoms, serum thyroxine and TRAb, thyroid ultrasound and orbital computed tomography were used. The CDR3 regions of TCR beta were amplified from RNA transcripts. HTBI primers were used for first-round RT-PCR of the TCR CDR3. TCRdb re-derived calls from the multiplex PCR reads in MiXCR, one entry per CDR3 protein. The sample comprises about 580,000 distinct CDR3 sequences, about 15% of which are singletons, and 5.5% to 7.5% rests with the top ten.

Study-wide points: Blood also showed most of the thyroid clonotypes that were expanded above 0.001. Classification by a 13 V-J model distinguished ophthalmopathy from stable hyperthyroidism.

Material: blood. The source is a woman younger than 45 with Graves' hyperthyroidism that later progressed to Graves' ophthalmopathy. The V and J genes are TRBV3-1 and TRBJ2-1; D call uncertain. The J call could be wrong; TRBJ2-7 is a better fit for the DNA end. CDR3 bases: TGTGCCAGCAGCCGATTTTCCTACAATGAGCAGTACTTC. This encodes CASSRFSYNEQYF.